These T cell receptor beta chains were read from a single sample in a study of T cell repertoires and leukemia-associated antigens. TCRdb fed the 5' RACE reads into MiXCR, producing one record per CDR3 protein. Of 11,000 or so distinct CDR3 sequences listed, roughly 43% are singletons. No antigen has been assigned to these receptors. Sequencing input: CD3+ T cells sorted from blood and cultured. These TCRs come from a female donor in good health. CDR3s include the opening cysteine and the closing phenylalanine or tryptophan. D genes are given only for firm matches. Size is stated for part of the rows, as once, few or many counts, or as a class when the clone is expanded.

j_call v_call clone_size d_call cdr3_aa cdr3_nt
TRBJ2-1 TRBV27 NA TRBD2 CASSPTGGLADYHYNEQFF TGTGCCAGTAGTCCAACCGGGGGACTAGCGGATTACCATTACAATGAGCAGTTCTTC
TRBJ1-2 TRBV7-9 NA TRBD1 CASSSPSGQRSYGYTF TGTGCCAGCAGTTCTCCCTCGGGACAGCGTTCCTATGGCTACACCTTC
TRBJ2-3 TRBV20-1 NA TRBD1 CSARTGGPDTQYF TGCAGTGCTAGAACAGGGGGCCCAGATACGCAGTATTTT
TRBJ2-1 TRBV27 NA TRBD2 CASSPTEGLADYHYNEQSF TGTGCCAGCAGTCCAACCGAGGGCCTAGCGGATTACCATTACAATGAGCAGTCCTTC
TRBJ1-1 TRBV27 NA NA CISSLIDRNPMNTEAFF TGCATCAGCAGTTTAATTGACAGAAATCCTATGAACACTGAAGCTTTCTTT
TRBJ2-3 TRBV7-9 NA NA CASGRTDTQYF TGTGCCAGCGGGAGGACAGATACGCAGTATTTT
TRBJ2-1 TRBV15 few TRBD2 CATRPPGTRKQFF TGTGCCACCAGACCACCGGGGACTAGGAAGCAGTTCTTC
TRBJ2-7 TRBV4-1 medium-sized TRBD1 CASSQAPGQGAYEQYF TGCGCCAGCAGCCAAGCCCCGGGACAGGGGGCTTACGAGCAGTACTTC
TRBJ2-3 TRBV19 many TRBD2 CATSGRRTVQYF TGTGCGACAAGCGGGAGGAGAACAGTACAGTATTTT
TRBJ2-1 TRBV9 NA NA CASSVAGSSSYNEQFF TGTGCCAGCAGCGTCGCCGGGTCTAGCTCCTACAATGAGCAGTTCTTC
TRBJ2-3 TRBV6-5 many NA CASSSTGLTDTQYF TGTGCCAGCAGTTCGACAGGCCTCACAGATACGCAGTATTTT
TRBJ2-1 TRBV4-3 NA TRBD2 CASSQKLAGEGEQFF TGCGCCAGCAGCCAAAAACTAGCGGGAGAGGGTGAGCAGTTCTTC
TRBJ2-1 TRBV11-2 many NA CASSLNVHNEQFF TGTGCCAGCAGCTTAAACGTACACAATGAGCAGTTCTTC
TRBJ1-1 TRBV5-1 NA NA CASSLATGGGTEAFF TGCGCCAGCAGCTTGGCGACCGGAGGGGGCACTGAAGCTTTCTTT
TRBJ1-5 TRBV6-6 many NA CASSPDTTDQPQHF TGTGCCAGCAGTCCCGACACCACTGATCAGCCCCAGCATTTT
TRBJ2-1 TRBV24-1 large NA CATSALRDSRNEQFF TGTGCCACCAGTGCCCTCCGGGACTCCCGCAATGAGCAGTTCTTC
TRBJ2-1 TRBV6-1 many TRBD2 CASSVALAVYNEQFF TGTGCCAGCAGTGTAGCACTAGCGGTCTACAATGAGCAGTTCTTC
TRBJ2-3 TRBV3-1 medium-sized TRBD1 CASSNTGGLTDTQYF TGTGCCAGCAGCAACACAGGGGGCTTAACAGATACGCAGTATTTT
TRBJ1-1 TRBV3-1 large TRBD1 CASSQGTGKPEAFF TGTGCCAGCAGCCAAGGGACAGGGAAACCCGAAGCTTTCTTT
TRBJ2-1 TRBV20-1 few TRBD2 CSARGRTSGFAEQFF TGCAGTGCTAGAGGACGAACTAGCGGGTTCGCCGAGCAGTTCTTC
TRBJ2-3 TRBV10-2 few TRBD2 CATSPTSGRIDTQYF TGCGCCACCTCCCCCACTAGCGGGAGAATAGATACGCAGTATTTT
TRBJ2-1 TRBV20-1 few TRBD2 CSALGLAGLANEQFF TGCAGTGCCCTCGGACTAGCGGGATTGGCCAATGAGCAGTTCTTC
TRBJ2-1 TRBV12-3/TRBV12-4 NA TRBD2 CASSPFLAARPSEQFF TGTGCCAGCAGCCCCTTCCTAGCGGCCAGACCCTCTGAGCAGTTCTTC
TRBJ2-1 TRBV25-1 NA NA CASSDLDPQNNEQFF TGTGCCAGCAGTGATCTCGATCCCCAAAACAATGAGCAGTTCTTC
TRBJ2-1 TRBV7-2 few NA CASSLRSEQFF TGTGCCAGCAGCTTAAGATCCGAGCAGTTCTTC
TRBJ2-7 TRBV5-1 many TRBD1 CASSLAVLNWGKGQANSYEQYF TGCGCCAGCAGCTTGGCGGTCCTGAATTGGGGAAAAGGACAGGCCAACTCCTACGAGCAGTACTTC
TRBJ1-5 TRBV4-3 once NA CASSREYRSNQPQHF TGCGCCAGCAGCCGGGAGTATAGGAGCAATCAGCCCCAGCACTTT
TRBJ2-7 TRBV29-1 NA NA CSAGYPGQSYEQYF TGCAGCGCCGGCTACCCAGGACAGTCATACGAGCAGTACTTC
TRBJ2-5 TRBV7-2 NA NA CASSLDGIYQETQYF TGTGCCAGCAGCTTAGATGGGATATATCAAGAGACCCAGTACTTC
TRBJ2-2 TRBV5-1 NA NA CASSLGASGELFF TGCGCCAGCAGCTTGGGGGCCTCCGGGGAGCTGTTTTTT
TRBJ2-5 TRBV20-1 NA NA CSARGQTKETQYF TGCAGTGCTAGAGGACAGACTAAAGAGACCCAGTACTTC
TRBJ2-7 TRBV5-1 many TRBD1 CASSTWTGLEQYF TGCGCCAGCAGCACCTGGACAGGGCTCGAGCAGTACTTC
TRBJ1-5 TRBV12-3/TRBV12-4 once NA CASSLNRDGNQPQHF TGTGCCAGCAGTTTAAACAGGGATGGCAATCAGCCCCAGCATTTT
TRBJ1-5 TRBV20-1 once TRBD1 CSAPRNRGPLVDQPQHF TGCAGTGCCCCGAGGAACAGGGGACCCTTGGTTGATCAGCCCCAGCATTTT
TRBJ1-1 TRBV29-1 NA NA CSVTRDSPSTEAFF TGCAGCGTTACTAGGGACTCCCCTAGCACTGAAGCTTTCTTT
TRBJ1-5 TRBV20-1 NA NA CSATDREGVVQPQHF TGCAGTGCTACTGATCGTGAGGGGGTGGTTCAGCCCCAGCATTTT
TRBJ1-6 TRBV5-4 NA NA CTSSSVRGRGSNSPLHF TGTACCAGCAGCTCGGTACGCGGCAGGGGAAGTAATTCACCCCTCCACTTT
TRBJ2-1 TRBV20-1 few TRBD2 CSVLGGEGYNEQFF TGCAGTGTCTTGGGCGGGGAGGGTTACAATGAGCAGTTCTTC
TRBJ1-1 TRBV5-1 NA NA CASSLGPEGSTEALF TGCGCCAGCAGCCTAGGTCCCGAGGGGAGCACTGAAGCTCTCTTT
TRBJ2-3 TRBV29-1 NA NA CSVEGGEGTDTQYF TGCAGCGTTGAAGGGGGAGAAGGCACAGATACGCAGTATTTT
TRBJ2-6 TRBV18 many TRBD1 CASSPEQGEVGANVLTF TGTGCCAGCTCACCGGAACAGGGGGAAGTTGGGGCCAACGTCCTGACTTTC
TRBJ1-5 TRBV15 many NA CATSGPRTAGSNQPQHF TGTGCCACCAGCGGACCAAGGACAGCCGGTAGCAATCAGCCCCAGCATTTT
TRBJ1-1 TRBV5-1 NA TRBD1 CASSLMSQGSTEAFF TGCGCCAGCAGCTTGATGTCACAGGGGAGCACTGAAGCTTTCTTT
TRBJ2-1 TRBV9 NA TRBD1 CASSVRTGGSGANVLTF TGTGCCAGCAGCGTAAGGACAGGGGGCTCTGGGGCCAACGTCCTGACCTTC
TRBJ2-2 TRBV6-2/TRBV6-3 medium-sized TRBD1 CASSIRGRDTGELFF TGTGCCAGCAGTATCAGGGGGCGCGACACCGGGGAGCTGTTTTTT
TRBJ1-1 TRBV20-1 NA NA CSARDRWREGKETQYFGPGTEAFF NA
TRBJ1-3 TRBV20-1 few NA CSAARGVSGNTIYF TGCAGTGCCGCTAGGGGGGTGTCTGGAAACACCATATATTTT
TRBJ2-7 TRBV20-1 few NA CSAQVPGQDYEQYF TGCAGTGCTCAAGTTCCGGGACAAGATTACGAGCAGTACTTC
TRBJ2-7 TRBV20-1 NA NA CSARGGSYEQYF TGCAGTGCTAGAGGGGGCTCCTACGAGCAGTACTTC
TRBJ2-1 TRBV4-1 NA TRBD2 CASSQESRLAGFSSYDEQFF TGCGCCAGCAGCCAAGAATCCCGGCTAGCGGGATTTAGTAGCTACGATGAGCAGTTCTTC
TRBJ1-4 TRBV7-9 medium-sized NA CASNDGQNREKLFF TGTGCCAGCAACGACGGACAGAATCGAGAAAAACTGTTTTTT